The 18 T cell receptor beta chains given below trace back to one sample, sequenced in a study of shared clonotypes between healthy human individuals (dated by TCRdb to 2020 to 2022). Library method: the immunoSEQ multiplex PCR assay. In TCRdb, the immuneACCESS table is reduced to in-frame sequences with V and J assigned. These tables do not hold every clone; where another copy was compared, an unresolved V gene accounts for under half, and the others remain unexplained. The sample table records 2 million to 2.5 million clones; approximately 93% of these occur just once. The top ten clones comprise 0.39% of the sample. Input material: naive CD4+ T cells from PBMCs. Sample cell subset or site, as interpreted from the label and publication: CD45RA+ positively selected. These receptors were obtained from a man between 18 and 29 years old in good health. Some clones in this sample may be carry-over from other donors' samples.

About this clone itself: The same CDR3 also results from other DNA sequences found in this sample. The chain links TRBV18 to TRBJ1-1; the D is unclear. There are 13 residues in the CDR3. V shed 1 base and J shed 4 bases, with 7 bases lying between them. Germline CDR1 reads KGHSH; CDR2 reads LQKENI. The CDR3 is CASSPQGFTEAFF. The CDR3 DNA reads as TGTGCCAGCTCACCACAGGGATTCACTGAAGCTTTCTTT.

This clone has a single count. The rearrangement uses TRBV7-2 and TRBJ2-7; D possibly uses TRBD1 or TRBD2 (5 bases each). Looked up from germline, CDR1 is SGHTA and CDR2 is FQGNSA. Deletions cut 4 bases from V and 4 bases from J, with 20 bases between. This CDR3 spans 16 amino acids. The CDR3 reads CASSSGTPARRYEQYF. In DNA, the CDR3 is TGTGCCAGCAGCTCCGGGACGCCCGCTCGAAGATACGAGCAGTACTTC. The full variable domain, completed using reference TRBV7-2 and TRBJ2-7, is GAGVSQSPSNKVTEKGKDVELRCDPISGHTALYWYRQSLGQGLEFLIYFQGNSAPDKSGLPSDRFSAERTGGSVSTLTIQRTQQEDSAVYLCASSSGTPARRYEQYFGPGTRLTVT.

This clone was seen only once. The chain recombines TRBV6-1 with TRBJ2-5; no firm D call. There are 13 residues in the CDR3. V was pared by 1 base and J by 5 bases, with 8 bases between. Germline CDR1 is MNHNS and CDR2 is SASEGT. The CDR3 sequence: CASSEGPDETQYF. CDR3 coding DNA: TGTGCCAGCAGTGAAGGACCGGACGAGACCCAGTACTTC.

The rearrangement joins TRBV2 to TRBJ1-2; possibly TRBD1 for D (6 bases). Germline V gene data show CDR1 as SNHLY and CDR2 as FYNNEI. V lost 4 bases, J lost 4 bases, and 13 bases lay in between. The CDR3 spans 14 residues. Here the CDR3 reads CASSVLGGGYGYTF. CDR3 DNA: TGTGCCAGCAGTGTCTTAGGGGGGGGCTATGGCTACACCTTC.

The CDR3 here is CASSPRYQNYEQYF. The DNA for the CDR3 is TGTGCCAGCAGCCCAAGATACCAGAACTACGAGCAGTACTTC. V is TRBV11-2 and J is TRBJ2-7; no clear D. V lost 5 bases and J 3 bases, leaving 14 bases between the germline ends. CDR3 length: 14 residues. Germline CDR1 reads SGHAT; CDR2 reads FQNNGV.

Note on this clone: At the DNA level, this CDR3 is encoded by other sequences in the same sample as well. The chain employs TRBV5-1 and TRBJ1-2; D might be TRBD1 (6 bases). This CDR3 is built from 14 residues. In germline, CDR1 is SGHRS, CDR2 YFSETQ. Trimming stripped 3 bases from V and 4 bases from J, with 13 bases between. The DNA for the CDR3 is TGCGCCAGCAGCTCATCGGACAGCACCTATGGCTACACCTTC. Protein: CASSSSDSTYGYTF.

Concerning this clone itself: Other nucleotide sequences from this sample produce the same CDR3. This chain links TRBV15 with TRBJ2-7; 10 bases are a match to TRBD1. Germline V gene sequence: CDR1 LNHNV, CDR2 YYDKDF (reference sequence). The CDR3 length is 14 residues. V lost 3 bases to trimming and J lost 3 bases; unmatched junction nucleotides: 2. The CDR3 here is CATSRGQGFYEQYF. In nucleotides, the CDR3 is TGTGCCACCAGCAGGGGACAGGGGTTCTACGAGCAGTACTTC. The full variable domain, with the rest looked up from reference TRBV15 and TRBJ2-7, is DAMVIQNPRYQVTQFGKPVTLSCSQTLNHNVMYWYQQKSSQAPKLLFHYYDKDFNNEADTPDNFQSRRPNTSFCFLDIRSPGLGDTAMYLCATSRGQGFYEQYFGPGTRLTVT.

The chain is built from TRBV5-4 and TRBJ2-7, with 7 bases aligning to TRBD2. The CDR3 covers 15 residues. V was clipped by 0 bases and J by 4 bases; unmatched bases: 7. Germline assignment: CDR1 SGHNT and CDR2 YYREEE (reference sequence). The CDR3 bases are TGTGCCAGCAGCTTGGAGGGTAGCGGGCCTTACGAGCAGTACTTC. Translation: CASSLEGSGPYEQYF.

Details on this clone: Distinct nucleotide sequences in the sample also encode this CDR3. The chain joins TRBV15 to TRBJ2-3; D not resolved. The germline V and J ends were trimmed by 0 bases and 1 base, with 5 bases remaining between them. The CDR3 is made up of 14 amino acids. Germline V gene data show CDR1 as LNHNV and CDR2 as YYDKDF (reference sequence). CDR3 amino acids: CATSRDRGTDTQYF. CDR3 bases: TGTGCCACCAGCAGAGATCGGGGCACAGATACGCAGTATTTT.

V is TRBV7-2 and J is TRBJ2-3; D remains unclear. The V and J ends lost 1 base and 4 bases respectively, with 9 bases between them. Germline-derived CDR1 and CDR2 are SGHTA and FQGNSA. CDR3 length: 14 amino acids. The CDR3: CASSLGVSADTQYF. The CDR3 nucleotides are TGTGCCAGCAGCTTAGGGGTGTCCGCAGATACGCAGTATTTT. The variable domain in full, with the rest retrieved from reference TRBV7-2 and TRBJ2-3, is GAGVSQSPSNKVTEKGKDVELRCDPISGHTALYWYRQSLGQGLEFLIYFQGNSAPDKSGLPSDRFSAERTGGSVSTLTIQRTQQEDSAVYLCASSLGVSADTQYFGPGTRLTVL.

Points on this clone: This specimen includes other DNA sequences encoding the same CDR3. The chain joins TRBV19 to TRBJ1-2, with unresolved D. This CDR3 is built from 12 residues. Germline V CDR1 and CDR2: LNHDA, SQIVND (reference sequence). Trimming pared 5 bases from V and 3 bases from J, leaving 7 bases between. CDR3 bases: TGTGCCAGTAGTCGGGTCGACTATGGCTACACCTTC. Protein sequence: CASSRVDYGYTF.

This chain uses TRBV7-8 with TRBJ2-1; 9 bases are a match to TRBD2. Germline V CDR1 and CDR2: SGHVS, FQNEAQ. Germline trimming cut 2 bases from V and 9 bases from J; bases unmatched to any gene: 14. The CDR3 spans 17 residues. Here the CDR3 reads CASSLIPAGGPGSEQFF. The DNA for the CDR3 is TGTGCCAGCAGCTTAATCCCGGCGGGAGGGCCGGGGAGTGAGCAGTTCTTC.

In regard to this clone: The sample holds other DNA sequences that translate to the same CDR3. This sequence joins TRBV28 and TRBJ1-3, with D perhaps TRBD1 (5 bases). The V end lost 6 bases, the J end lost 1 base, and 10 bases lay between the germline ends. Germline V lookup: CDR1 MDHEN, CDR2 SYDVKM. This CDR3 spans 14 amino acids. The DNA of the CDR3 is TGTGCCAGCAGGCCCCAGGGTTCTGGAAACACCATATATTTT. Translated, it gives CASRPQGSGNTIYF.

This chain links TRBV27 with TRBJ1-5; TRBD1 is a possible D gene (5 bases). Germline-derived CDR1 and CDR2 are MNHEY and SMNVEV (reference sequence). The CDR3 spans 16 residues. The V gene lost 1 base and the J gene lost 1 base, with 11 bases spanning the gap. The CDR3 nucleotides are TGTGCCAGCAGTTTATTCCCGGGGCTGAGCAATCAGCCCCAGCATTTT. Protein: CASSLFPGLSNQPQHF.

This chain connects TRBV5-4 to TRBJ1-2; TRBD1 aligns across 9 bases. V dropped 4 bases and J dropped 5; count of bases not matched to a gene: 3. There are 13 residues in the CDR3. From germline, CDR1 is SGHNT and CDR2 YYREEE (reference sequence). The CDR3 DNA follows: TGTGCCAGCAGCGCCGGGACAGGGTATGGCTACACCTTC. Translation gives CASSAGTGYGYTF.

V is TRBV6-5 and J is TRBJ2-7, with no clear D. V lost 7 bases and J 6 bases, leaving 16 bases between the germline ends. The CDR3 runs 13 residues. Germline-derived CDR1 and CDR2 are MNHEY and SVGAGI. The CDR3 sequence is CASKRPGGGEQYF. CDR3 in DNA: TGTGCCAGCAAACGACCGGGCGGTGGCGAGCAGTACTTC.

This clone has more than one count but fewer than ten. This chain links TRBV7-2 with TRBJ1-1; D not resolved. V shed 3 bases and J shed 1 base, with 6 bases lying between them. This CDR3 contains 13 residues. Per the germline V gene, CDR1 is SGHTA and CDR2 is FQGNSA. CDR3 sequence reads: CASSFLTNTEAFF. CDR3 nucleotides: TGTGCCAGCAGCTTTCTAACGAACACTGAAGCTTTCTTT.

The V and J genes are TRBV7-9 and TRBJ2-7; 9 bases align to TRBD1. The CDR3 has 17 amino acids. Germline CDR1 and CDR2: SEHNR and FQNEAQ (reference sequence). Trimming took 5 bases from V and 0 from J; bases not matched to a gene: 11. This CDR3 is CASSPKAGGQGSYEQYF. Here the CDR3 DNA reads TGTGCCAGCAGCCCCAAGGCAGGGGGACAGGGCTCCTACGAGCAGTACTTC.